This TCR beta chain was retrieved from a study of T cell responses to AZD1222 COVID-19 vaccine. Study-wide results and limits: Compared with day 0, the breadth and depth of the Spike-specific TCR repertoire rose significantly after two doses of AZD1222.

Clones were read by immunoSEQ multiplex PCR, and TCRdb kept only the in-frame ones, dropping some. The table shows 250,000 to 300,000 clones, with roughly 93% occurring only once. Regarding this clone: Its target is unknown.

Trimming took 1 base from V and 5 from J, leaving 11 bases between them. The length of the CDR3 is 15 residues. Germline values: CDR1 SGHTA, CDR2 FQGNSA. This material consisted of peripheral blood, taken 28 days after the second AZD1222 dose. The sequence was collected from an adult who received the AZD1222 COVID-19 vaccine. V and J are TRBV7-2 and TRBJ2-2; tentative D call: TRBD2 (5 bases). The CDR3 here is CASSLDYRETGELFF. CDR3 bases: TGTGCCAGCAGCTTAGACTATCGGGAAACCGGGGAGCTGTTTTTT.